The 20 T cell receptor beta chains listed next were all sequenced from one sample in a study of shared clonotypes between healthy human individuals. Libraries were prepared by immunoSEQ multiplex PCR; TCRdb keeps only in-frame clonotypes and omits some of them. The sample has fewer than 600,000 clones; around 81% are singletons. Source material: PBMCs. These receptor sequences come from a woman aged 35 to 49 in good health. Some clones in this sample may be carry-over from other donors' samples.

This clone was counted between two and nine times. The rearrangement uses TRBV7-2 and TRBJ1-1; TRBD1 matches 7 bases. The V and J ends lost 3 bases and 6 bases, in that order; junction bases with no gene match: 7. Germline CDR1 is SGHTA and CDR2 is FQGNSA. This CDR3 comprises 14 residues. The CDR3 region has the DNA TGTGCCAGCAGCTTCTATGGGACAGAGGCTGAAGCTTTCTTT. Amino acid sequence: CASSFYGTEAEAFF.

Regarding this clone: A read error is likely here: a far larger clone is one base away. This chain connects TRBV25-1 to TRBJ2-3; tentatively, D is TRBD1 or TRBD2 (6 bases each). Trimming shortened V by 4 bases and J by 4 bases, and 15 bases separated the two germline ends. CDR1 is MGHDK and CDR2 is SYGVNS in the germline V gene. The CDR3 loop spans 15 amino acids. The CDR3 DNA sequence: TGTGCCAGCAGTGGACGGGATAGGGGGGCAGATACGCAGTATTTT. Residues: CASSGRDRGADTQYF.

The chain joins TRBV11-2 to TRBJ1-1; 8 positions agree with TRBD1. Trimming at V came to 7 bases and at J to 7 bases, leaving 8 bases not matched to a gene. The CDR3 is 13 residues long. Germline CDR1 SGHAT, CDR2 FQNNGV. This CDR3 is CASNDRGKNEAFF. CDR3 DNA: TGTGCCAGCAACGACAGGGGTAAGAATGAAGCTTTCTTT.

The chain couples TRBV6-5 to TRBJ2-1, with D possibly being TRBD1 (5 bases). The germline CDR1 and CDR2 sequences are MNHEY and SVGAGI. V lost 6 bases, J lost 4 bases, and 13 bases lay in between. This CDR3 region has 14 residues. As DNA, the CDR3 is TGTGCCAGCAGCCGTGGGGCTTTTTACAATGAGCAGTTCTTC. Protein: CASSRGAFYNEQFF.

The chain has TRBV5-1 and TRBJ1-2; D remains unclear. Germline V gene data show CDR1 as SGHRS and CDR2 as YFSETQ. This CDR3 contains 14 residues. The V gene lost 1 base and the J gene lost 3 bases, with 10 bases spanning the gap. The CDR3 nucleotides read TGCGCCAGCAGCTTGCACAGTCAGGACTATGGCTACACCTTC. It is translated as CASSLHSQDYGYTF.

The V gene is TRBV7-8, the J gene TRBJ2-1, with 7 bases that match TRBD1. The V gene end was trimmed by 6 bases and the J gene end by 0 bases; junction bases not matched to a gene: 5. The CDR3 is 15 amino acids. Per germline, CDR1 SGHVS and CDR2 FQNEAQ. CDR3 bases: TGTGCCAGCAGACCCGGACAGGCCTCCTACAATGAGCAGTTCTTC. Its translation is CASRPGQASYNEQFF. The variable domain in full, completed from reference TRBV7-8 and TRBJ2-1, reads GAGVSQSPRYKVAKRGQDVALRCDPISGHVSLFWYQQALGQGPEFLTYFQNEAQLDKSGLPSDRFFAERPEGSVSTLKIQRTQQEDSAVYLCASRPGQASYNEQFFGPGTRLTVL.

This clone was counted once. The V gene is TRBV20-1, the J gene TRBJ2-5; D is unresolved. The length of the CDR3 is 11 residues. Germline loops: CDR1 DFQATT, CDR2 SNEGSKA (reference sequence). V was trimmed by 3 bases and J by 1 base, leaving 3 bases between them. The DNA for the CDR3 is TGCAGTGCTAGTACCCAAGAGACCCAGTACTTC. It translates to CSASTQETQYF.

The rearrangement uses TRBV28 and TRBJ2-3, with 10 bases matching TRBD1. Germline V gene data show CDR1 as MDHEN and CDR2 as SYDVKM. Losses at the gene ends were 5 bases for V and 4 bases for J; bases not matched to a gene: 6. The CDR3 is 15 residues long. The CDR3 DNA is TGTGCCAGCAGTAGACTCGGACAGGGGGCAGATACGCAGTATTTT. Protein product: CASSRLGQGADTQYF.

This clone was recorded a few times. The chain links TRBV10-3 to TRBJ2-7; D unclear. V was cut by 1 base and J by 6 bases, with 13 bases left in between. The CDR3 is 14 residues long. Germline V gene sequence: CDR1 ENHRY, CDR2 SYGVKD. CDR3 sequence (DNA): TGTGCCATCAGTGAGTTAGGACCCCTTAGCGAGCAGTACTTC. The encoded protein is CAISELGPLSEQYF.

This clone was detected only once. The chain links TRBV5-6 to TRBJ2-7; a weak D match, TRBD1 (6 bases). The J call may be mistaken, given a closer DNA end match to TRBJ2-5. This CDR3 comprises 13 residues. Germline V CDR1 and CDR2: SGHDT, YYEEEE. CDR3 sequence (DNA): TGTGCCAGCAGCTGGGGCAGGGGAGAGACCCAGTACTTC. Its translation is CASSWGRGETQYF.

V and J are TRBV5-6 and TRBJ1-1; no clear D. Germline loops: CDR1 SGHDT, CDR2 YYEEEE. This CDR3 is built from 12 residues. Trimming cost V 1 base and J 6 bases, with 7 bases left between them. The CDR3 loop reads CASSLKGPEAFF. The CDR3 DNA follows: TGTGCCAGCAGCTTGAAGGGTCCTGAAGCTTTCTTT.

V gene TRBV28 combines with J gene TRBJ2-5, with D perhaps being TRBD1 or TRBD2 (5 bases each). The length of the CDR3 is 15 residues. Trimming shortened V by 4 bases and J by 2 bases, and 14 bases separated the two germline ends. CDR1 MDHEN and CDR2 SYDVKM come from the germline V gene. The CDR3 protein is CASSSPGTPQETQYF. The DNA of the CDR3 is TGTGCCAGCAGTTCCCCCGGGACCCCACAAGAGACCCAGTACTTC.

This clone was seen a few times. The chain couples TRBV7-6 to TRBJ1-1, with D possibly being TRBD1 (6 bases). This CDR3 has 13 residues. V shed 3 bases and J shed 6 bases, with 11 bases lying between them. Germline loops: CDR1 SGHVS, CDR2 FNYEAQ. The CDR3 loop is CASSLGGGPEAFF. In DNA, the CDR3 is TGTGCCAGCAGCTTGGGAGGGGGGCCTGAAGCTTTCTTT. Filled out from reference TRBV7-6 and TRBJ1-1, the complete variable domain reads GAGVSQSPRYKVTKRGQDVALRCDPISGHVSLYWYRQALGQGPEFLTYFNYEAQQDKSGLPNDRFSAERPEGSISTLTIQRTEQRDSAMYRCASSLGGGPEAFFGQGTRLTVV.

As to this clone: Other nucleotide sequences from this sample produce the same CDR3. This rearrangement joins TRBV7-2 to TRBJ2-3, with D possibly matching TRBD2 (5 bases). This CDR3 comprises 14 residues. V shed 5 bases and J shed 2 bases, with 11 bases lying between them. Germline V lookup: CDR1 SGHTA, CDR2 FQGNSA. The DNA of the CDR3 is TGTGCCAGCAGCCCCGGACTGGCCACAGATACGCAGTATTTT. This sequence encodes CASSPGLATDTQYF. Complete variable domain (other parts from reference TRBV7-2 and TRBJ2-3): GAGVSQSPSNKVTEKGKDVELRCDPISGHTALYWYRQSLGQGLEFLIYFQGNSAPDKSGLPSDRFSAERTGGSVSTLTIQRTQQEDSAVYLCASSPGLATDTQYFGPGTRLTVL.

CDR3 DNA sequence: TGTGCCAGCAGCTTAGATCTCAGCACAGATACGCAGTATTTT. Translated: CASSLDLSTDTQYF. This chain connects TRBV11-2 to TRBJ2-3; no reliable D call. The CDR3 runs to 14 residues. Germline lookup yields CDR1 SGHAT and CDR2 FQNNGV. Trimming stripped 0 bases from V and 0 bases from J, with 4 bases between.

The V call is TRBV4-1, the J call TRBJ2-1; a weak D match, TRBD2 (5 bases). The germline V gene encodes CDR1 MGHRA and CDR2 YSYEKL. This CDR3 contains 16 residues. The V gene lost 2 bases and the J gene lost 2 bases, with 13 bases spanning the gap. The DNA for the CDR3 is TGCGCCAGCAGCCAACCAAGCGGCCTAACCTACAATGAGCAGTTCTTC. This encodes CASSQPSGLTYNEQFF.

The CDR3 here is CASSLGTSGTMGEQFF. CDR3 DNA sequence: TGTGCCAGCAGCTTGGGGACTAGCGGTACCATGGGCGAGCAGTTCTTC. The genes are TRBV5-6 and TRBJ2-1; 10 bases are a match to TRBD2. The V segment lost 0 bases and the J segment 10 bases; nucleotides outside the gene matches: 10. CDR1 and CDR2 from the germline V gene are SGHDT and YYEEEE. The CDR3 spans 16 residues.

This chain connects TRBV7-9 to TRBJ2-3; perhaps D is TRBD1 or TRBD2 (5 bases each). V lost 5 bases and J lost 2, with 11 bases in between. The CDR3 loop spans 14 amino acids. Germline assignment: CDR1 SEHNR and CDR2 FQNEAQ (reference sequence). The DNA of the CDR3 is TGTGCCAGCAGCCCGGGACGAGACACAGATACGCAGTATTTT. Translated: CASSPGRDTDTQYF.

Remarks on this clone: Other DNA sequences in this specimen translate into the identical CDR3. In DNA, the CDR3 is TGTGCCTGGAGTGTAAGGAGCAATCAGCCCCAGCATTTT. Its translation is CAWSVRSNQPQHF. This chain joins TRBV30 and TRBJ1-5, with D uncertain. The CDR3 runs to 13 residues. The germline V gene has CDR1 GTSNPN and CDR2 SVGIG (reference sequence). Trimming removed 0 bases from V and 1 base from J, with 4 bases in between.

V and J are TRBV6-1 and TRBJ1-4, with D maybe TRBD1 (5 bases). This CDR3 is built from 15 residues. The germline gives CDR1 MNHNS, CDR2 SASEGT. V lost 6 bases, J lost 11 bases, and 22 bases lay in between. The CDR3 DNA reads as TGTGCCAGCAGCCGCGGGGCCCACCCCGAAGGGAAACTGTTTTTT. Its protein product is CASSRGAHPEGKLFF.